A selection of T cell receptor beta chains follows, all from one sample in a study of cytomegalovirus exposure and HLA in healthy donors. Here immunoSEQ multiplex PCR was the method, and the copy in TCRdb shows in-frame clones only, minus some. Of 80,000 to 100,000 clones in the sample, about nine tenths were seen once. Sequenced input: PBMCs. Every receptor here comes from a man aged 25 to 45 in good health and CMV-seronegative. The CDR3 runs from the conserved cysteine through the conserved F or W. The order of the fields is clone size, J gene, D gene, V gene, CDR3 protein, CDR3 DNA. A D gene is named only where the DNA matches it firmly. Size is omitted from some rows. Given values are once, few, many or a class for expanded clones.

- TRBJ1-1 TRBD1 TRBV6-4 CASSVKGQGKTEAFF TGTGCCAGCAGCGTTAAGGGACAGGGGAAGACTGAAGCTTTCTTT
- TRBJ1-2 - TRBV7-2 CASSLGQAPNYGYTF TGTGCCAGCAGCTTAGGGCAGGCGCCTAACTATGGCTACACCTTC
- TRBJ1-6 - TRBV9 CASSVGRGSYNSPLHF TGTGCCAGCAGCGTAGGAAGGGGGTCCTATAATTCACCCCTCCACTTT
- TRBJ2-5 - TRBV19 CASSNWGHPRETQYF TGTGCCAGTAGTAACTGGGGACACCCACGGGAGACCCAGTACTTC
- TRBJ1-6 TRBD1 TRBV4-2 CASSQTGTEINSPLHF TGTGCCAGCAGCCAAACCGGGACAGAGATTAATTCACCCCTCCACTTT
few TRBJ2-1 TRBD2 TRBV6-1 CASSEGVLATSYNEQFF TGTGCCAGCAGTGAAGGGGTACTAGCGACCTCCTACAATGAGCAGTTCTTC
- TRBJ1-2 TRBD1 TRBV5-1 CASSLSGGDYGYTF TGCGCCAGCAGCTTGTCAGGGGGTGACTATGGCTACACCTTC
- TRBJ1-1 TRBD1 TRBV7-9 CASKAYIRDREDLNTEAFF TGTGCCAGCAAAGCTTACATCCGGGACAGGGAAGATCTGAACACTGAAGCTTTCTTT
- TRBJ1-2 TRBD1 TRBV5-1 CASSFGQGDGYTF TGCGCCAGCAGCTTCGGACAGGGCGACGGCTACACCTTC
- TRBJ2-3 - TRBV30 CAWSGTFTDTQYF TGTGCCTGGAGTGGGACTTTCACAGATACGCAGTATTTT
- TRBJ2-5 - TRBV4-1 CASSRPAGQMQETQYF TGCGCCAGCAGCCGCCCCGCTGGTCAGATGCAAGAGACCCAGTACTTC
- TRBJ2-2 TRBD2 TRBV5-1 CASSTGTSLSAGELFF TGCGCCAGCAGCACCGGGACTAGTCTTTCGGCCGGGGAGCTGTTTTTT
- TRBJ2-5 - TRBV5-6 CASSLGAPETQYF TGTGCCAGCAGCTTGGGAGCTCCAGAGACCCAGTACTTC
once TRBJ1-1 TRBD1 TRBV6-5 CASSYGTGDTEAFF TGTGCCAGCAGTTACGGGACAGGGGACACTGAAGCTTTCTTT
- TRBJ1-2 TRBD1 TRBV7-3 CASSPGQGYYGYTF TGTGCCAGCAGCCCAGGACAGGGCTACTATGGCTACACCTTC
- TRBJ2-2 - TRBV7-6 CASSSRTIKNTGELFF TGTGCCAGCAGCTCCAGGACTATAAAGAACACCGGGGAGCTGTTTTTT
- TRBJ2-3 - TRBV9 CASSVDGRGTDTQYF TGTGCCAGCAGCGTAGATGGCAGGGGCACAGATACGCAGTATTTT
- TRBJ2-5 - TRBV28 CASSLYGRRRVETQYF TGTGCCAGCAGTTTGTACGGTCGCAGGAGGGTGGAGACCCAGTACTTC
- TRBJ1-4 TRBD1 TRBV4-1 CASSPGTENEKLFF TGCGCCAGCAGCCCCGGGACAGAAAATGAAAAACTGTTTTTT
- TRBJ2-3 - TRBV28 CASSGGTPDTQYF TGTGCCAGCAGTGGCGGGACTCCAGATACGCAGTATTTT
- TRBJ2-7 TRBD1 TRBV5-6 CASSFGTANSYEQYF TGTGCCAGCAGCTTTGGGACAGCCAACTCCTACGAGCAGTACTTC
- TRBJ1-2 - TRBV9 CASSLAGEGGYGYTF TGTGCCAGCAGCTTGGCAGGAGAAGGGGGCTATGGCTACACCTTC
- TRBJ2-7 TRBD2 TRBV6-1 CASSERLAGSYEQYF TGTGCCAGCAGTGAACGACTAGCGGGGTCCTACGAGCAGTACTTC
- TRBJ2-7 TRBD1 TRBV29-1 CSVARTGSYEQYF TGCAGCGTTGCAAGGACAGGGTCCTACGAGCAGTACTTC
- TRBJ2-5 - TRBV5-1 CASSLATGRVVETQYF TGCGCCAGCAGCTTGGCCACAGGGAGGGTAGTAGAGACCCAGTACTTC
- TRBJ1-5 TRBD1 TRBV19 CASSIEHRGPQHF TGTGCCAGTAGTATCGAGCACAGGGGGCCCCAGCATTTT
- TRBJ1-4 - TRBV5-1 CASSLERRNEKLFF TGCGCCAGCAGCTTGGAACGGCGGAATGAAAAACTGTTTTTT
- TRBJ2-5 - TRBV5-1 CASWKGGAQETQYF TGCGCCAGCTGGAAGGGGGGGGCTCAAGAGACCCAGTACTTC
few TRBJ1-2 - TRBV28 CASSLAREGYGYTF TGTGCCAGCAGTTTAGCCAGGGAAGGATATGGCTACACCTTC
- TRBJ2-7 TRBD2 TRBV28 CASSLILAGSYEQYF TGTGCCAGCAGTTTAATACTAGCGGGATCCTACGAGCAGTACTTC
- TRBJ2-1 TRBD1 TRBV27 CASSHRGSYNEQFF TGTGCCAGCAGCCACAGGGGCTCCTACAATGAGCAGTTCTTC
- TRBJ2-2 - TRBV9 CASSVGGGQGIGAGELFF TGTGCCAGCAGCGTAGGAGGGGGTCAAGGAATTGGAGCCGGGGAGCTGTTTTTT
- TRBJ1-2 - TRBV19 CASRTANYGYTF TGTGCCAGTCGGACAGCCAACTATGGCTACACCTTC
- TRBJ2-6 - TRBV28 CASRDDRPLGANVLTF TGTGCCAGCAGGGACGACAGGCCTCTGGGGGCCAACGTCCTGACTTTC
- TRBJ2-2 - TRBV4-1 CASSQEGRTGELFF TGCGCCAGCAGCCAAGAGGGCAGGACCGGGGAGCTGTTTTTT
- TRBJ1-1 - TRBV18 CASSPPGRSSEAFF TGTGCCAGCTCACCCCCGGGGAGGAGCTCTGAAGCTTTCTTT
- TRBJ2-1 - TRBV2 CASSEVGGEQFF TGTGCCAGCAGTGAGGTGGGGGGTGAGCAGTTCTTC
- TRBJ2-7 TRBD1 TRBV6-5 CASSRDRSSYEQYF TGTGCCAGCAGTCGGGACAGAAGCTCCTACGAGCAGTACTTC
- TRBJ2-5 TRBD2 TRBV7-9 CASGGGAVGETQYF TGTGCCAGCGGCGGGGGGGCCGTTGGGGAGACCCAGTACTTC
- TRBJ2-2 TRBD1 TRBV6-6 CAIRDSATGELFF TGTGCCATCCGGGACAGTGCCACCGGGGAGCTGTTTTTT
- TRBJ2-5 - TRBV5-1 CASSLMSNQETQYF TGCGCCAGCAGCTTGATGTCTAATCAAGAGACCCAGTACTTC
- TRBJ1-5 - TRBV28 CASSLLTGPQHF TGTGCCAGCAGTTTATTAACTGGGCCCCAGCATTTT
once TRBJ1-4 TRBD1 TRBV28 CASSRDRFGEKLFF TGTGCCAGCAGTCGGGACAGGTTCGGGGAAAAACTGTTTTTT
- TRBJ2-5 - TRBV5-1 CASRTRTMGETQYF TGCGCCAGCAGGACCCGGACAATGGGGGAGACCCAGTACTTC
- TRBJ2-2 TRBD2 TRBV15 CASEPGLAGSPETGELFF TGTGCCAGTGAGCCCGGACTAGCGGGGTCCCCTGAGACCGGGGAGCTGTTTTTT
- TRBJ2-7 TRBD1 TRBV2 CARGQGSGYEQYF TGTGCCAGGGGACAGGGGTCAGGCTACGAGCAGTACTTC
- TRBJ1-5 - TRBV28 CASSRRNNQPQHF TGTGCCAGCAGTCGCAGGAACAATCAGCCCCAGCATTTT
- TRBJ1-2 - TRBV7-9 CASSLSNRFPYGYTF TGTGCCAGCAGCTTATCTAACCGATTCCCCTATGGCTACACCTTC
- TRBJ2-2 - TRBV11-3 CASSLDGGNTGELFF TGTGCCAGCAGCTTAGACGGGGGGAACACCGGGGAGCTGTTTTTT
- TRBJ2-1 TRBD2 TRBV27 CASSLLVAGEQFF TGTGCCAGCAGTTTATTGGTAGCGGGGGAGCAGTTCTTC
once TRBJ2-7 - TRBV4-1 CASSQQDNYEQYF TGCGCCAGCAGCCAGCAAGACAACTACGAGCAGTACTTC
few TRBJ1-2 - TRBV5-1 CASSNPREGAGYTF TGCGCCAGCAGCAACCCCCGGGAGGGAGCTGGCTACACCTTC
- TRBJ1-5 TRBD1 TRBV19 CASSDRRQGLNNQPQHF TGTGCCAGTAGTGACAGACGACAGGGGCTGAACAATCAGCCCCAGCATTTT